Shown below are 25 T cell receptor beta chains from a single sample sequenced in a study of shared clonotypes between healthy human individuals. CD8 cells regarded as naive lacked CD45RO, were positively chosen for CCR7, and omitted terminally differentiated effector memory CD45RA+ cells. Profiling relied on immunoSEQ multiplex PCR, and the TCRdb table lists in-frame clones only, not all of them. The sample holds around 2,100,000 clones, about 95% seen once. The sequenced sample was naive CD8+ T cells sorted from blood. These receptors originate from a man aged 18 to 35 in good health.

This clone has only one observation. This chain connects TRBV7-9 to TRBJ2-1, with 15 positions matching TRBD2. CDR1 SEHNR and CDR2 FQNEAQ come from the germline V gene (reference sequence). This CDR3 has 16 residues. The V and J ends lost 1 base and 9 bases, in that order; junction bases with no gene match: 4. This CDR3 reads CASSLGGLAGGVEQFF. The CDR3 coding sequence is TGTGCCAGCAGCTTAGGGGGACTAGCGGGAGGAGTTGAGCAGTTCTTC.

On this clone: Other DNA variants within this sample encode the same CDR3. The V gene is TRBV27, the J gene TRBJ2-7, with 9 bases fitting TRBD1. V was clipped by 3 bases and J by 3 bases; unmatched bases: 3. Germline CDR1 MNHEY, CDR2 SMNVEV (reference sequence). This CDR3 has 14 amino acids. The CDR3 region is CASSFGTGNYEQYF. CDR3 bases: TGTGCCAGCAGTTTCGGGACAGGGAACTACGAGCAGTACTTC.

The gene calls are TRBV5-6 and TRBJ1-6, with 8 bases lining up with TRBD1. The V segment lost 4 bases and the J segment 4 bases; nucleotides outside the gene matches: 10. Germline assignment: CDR1 SGHDT and CDR2 YYEEEE. CDR3 length: 17 amino acids. The CDR3 region has the DNA TGTGCCAGCAGCGGATCGGGACAGGCCTTATATAATTCACCCCTCCACTTT. This translates into CASSGSGQALYNSPLHF.

The V gene is TRBV4-1, the J gene TRBJ2-2; 10 bases map to TRBD1. Germline values: CDR1 MGHRA, CDR2 YSYEKL. This CDR3 comprises 16 residues. The J segment lost 4 bases and the V segment lost 4 bases, leaving 6 bases of the junction unmatched. The CDR3 region is CASSPRQGAVTGELFF. CDR3 DNA sequence: TGCGCCAGCAGCCCCAGACAGGGGGCAGTCACCGGGGAGCTGTTTTTT.

The chain joins TRBV11-2 to TRBJ1-1; D remains ambiguous. The CDR3 runs 15 residues. Per the germline V gene, CDR1 is SGHAT and CDR2 is FQNNGV. V was trimmed by 1 base and J by 3 bases, leaving 12 bases between them. The CDR3 loop is CASSLGTVRDTEAFF. The CDR3 coding sequence is TGTGCCAGCAGCTTAGGAACGGTTAGGGACACTGAAGCTTTCTTT.

The V and J genes are TRBV19 and TRBJ1-1; the D is unclear. V lost 10 bases to trimming and J lost 1 base, with 19 bases between them. Germline loops: CDR1 LNHDA, CDR2 SQIVND (reference sequence). This CDR3 spans 15 amino acids. The CDR3 protein is CATHPDRITNTEAFF. The CDR3 nucleotides are TGTGCCACCCACCCGGACCGTATTACGAACACTGAAGCTTTCTTT.

This sequence joins TRBV6-6 and TRBJ2-7; TRBD2 is a possible D gene (6 bases). Germline lookup yields CDR1 MNHNY and CDR2 SVGAGI (reference sequence). Trimming cost V 8 bases and J 0 bases, with 11 bases left between them. This CDR3 has 13 amino acids. This CDR3 reads CASLARDSYEQYF. The CDR3 DNA reads as TGTGCCAGCCTGGCGCGGGACTCCTACGAGCAGTACTTC.

The rearrangement uses TRBV27 and TRBJ2-7; 10 positions agree with TRBD2. With V trimmed by 7 bases and J by 2 bases, 5 bases remained unmatched. Germline CDR1 MNHEY, CDR2 SMNVEV (reference sequence). The length of the CDR3 is 14 residues. The CDR3 here is CASNPTSGPYEQYF. CDR3 bases: TGTGCCAGCAACCCGACTAGCGGGCCCTACGAGCAGTACTTC.

The chain links TRBV5-1 to TRBJ1-2; tentative D call: TRBD1 (6 bases). This CDR3 spans 14 amino acids. Trimming cost V 3 bases and J 6 bases, with 15 bases left between them. Germline CDR1 and CDR2: SGHRS and YFSETQ. CDR3 protein: CASSYRSNRDGYTF. In nucleotides, the CDR3 is TGCGCCAGCAGCTATAGGAGCAACAGGGATGGCTACACCTTC.

The chain links TRBV2 to TRBJ2-2; D is unresolved. Germline V gene data show CDR1 as SNHLY and CDR2 as FYNNEI. Between the trimmed V and J ends, which lost 0 bases and 4 bases, there was a span of 18 bases. The CDR3 is made up of 18 amino acids. The CDR3 sequence is CASSEAPLAPDPTGELFF. The CDR3 DNA follows: TGTGCCAGCAGTGAAGCCCCTTTGGCGCCAGATCCCACCGGGGAGCTGTTTTTT.

The rearrangement joins TRBV7-8 to TRBJ2-1, with TRBD1 matching 10 bases. Germline-derived CDR1 and CDR2 are SGHVS and FQNEAQ. The CDR3 consists of 17 residues. The junction had 11 bases not matched to a gene; V was cut back by 2 bases and J by 7 bases. This CDR3 reads CASSLILGDRGWNEQFF. CDR3 nucleotide sequence: TGTGCCAGCAGCTTAATTCTCGGGGACAGGGGCTGGAATGAGCAGTTCTTC.

The rearrangement joins TRBV7-9 to TRBJ1-5; the D is unclear. Germline loops: CDR1 SEHNR, CDR2 FQNEAQ (reference sequence). The CDR3 length is 15 residues. V was cut by 4 bases and J by 4 bases, with 14 bases left in between. The CDR3 here is CASSSDRAENQPQHF. CDR3 DNA: TGTGCCAGCAGCTCCGATAGGGCGGAAAATCAGCCCCAGCATTTT.

This chain connects TRBV25-1 to TRBJ1-3; D remains ambiguous. Germline lookup yields CDR1 MGHDK and CDR2 SYGVNS. The CDR3 has 16 amino acids. V was shortened by 0 bases and J by 3 bases, with 12 bases between the two germline ends. The CDR3 DNA is TGTGCCAGCAGTGAATACCCTGGAGAGGTTGGAAACACCATATATTTT. It codes for CASSEYPGEVGNTIYF.

There are a few counts of this clone. V gene TRBV28 combines with J gene TRBJ1-5; D is unresolved. The germline V gene has CDR1 MDHEN and CDR2 SYDVKM. This CDR3 is 15 amino acids long. V lost 3 bases and J 2 bases, leaving 11 bases between the germline ends. This chain's CDR3 is CASSFTALGNQPQHF. The DNA of the CDR3 is TGTGCCAGCAGTTTTACGGCGCTCGGCAATCAGCCCCAGCATTTT.

Here the CDR3 reads CASSYGIGNEKLFF. The CDR3 DNA follows: TGTGCCAGCAGTTATGGGATCGGTAATGAAAAACTGTTTTTT. The V gene is TRBV6-5, the J gene TRBJ1-4; D not resolved. This CDR3 is built from 14 residues. Trimming took off 3 bases at V and 4 bases at J, with 9 bases between the two ends. Germline V gene sequence: CDR1 MNHEY, CDR2 SVGAGI.

This chain links TRBV7-9 with TRBJ2-1; 9 nucleotides align to TRBD2. The germline V gene has CDR1 SEHNR and CDR2 FQNEAQ (reference sequence). Unmatched junction bases numbered 11, after V lost 7 bases and J lost 7 bases. The CDR3 totals 15 residues. This chain's CDR3 is CASTRRVAGVNEQFF. The CDR3 DNA is TGTGCCAGCACCCGTAGGGTAGCGGGAGTGAATGAGCAGTTCTTC.

The chain is built from TRBV10-2 and TRBJ2-5, with a possible D match to TRBD2 (6 bases). The CDR3 loop spans 14 amino acids. V gave up 2 bases and J gave up 5 bases, with 12 bases separating them. CDR1 WSHSY and CDR2 SAAADI come from the germline V gene. CDR3: CASSERGYRETQYF. CDR3 in DNA: TGCGCCAGCAGTGAGCGGGGGTACCGGGAGACCCAGTACTTC.

The V call is TRBV4-3, the J call TRBJ2-1; possibly TRBD2 for D (6 bases). Trimming left V 0 bases short and J 2 bases short, with 14 bases between. The CDR3 is made up of 17 amino acids. Germline V gene data show CDR1 as LGHNA and CDR2 as YSLEER. CDR3 loop: CASSQEEQRAPYNEQFF. CDR3 nucleotides: TGCGCCAGCAGCCAAGAAGAACAGCGGGCTCCCTACAATGAGCAGTTCTTC.

A word on this clone: Other nucleotide sequences in the sample specify the same CDR3. The chain couples TRBV13 to TRBJ2-1; TRBD2 matches at 11 bases. Germline lookup yields CDR1 PRHDT and CDR2 FYEKMQ (reference sequence). The ends lost 5 bases at V and 9 bases at J; junction bases unmatched: 12. There are 16 residues in the CDR3. The CDR3, as DNA: TGTGCCAGCAGCCCCGGGACTAGCGGACCCGGAGGTGAGCAGTTCTTC. Its protein product is CASSPGTSGPGGEQFF.

V usage is TRBV7-9 and J usage is TRBJ1-1; possible D gene TRBD1, 5 bases. The CDR3 extends over 14 amino acids. The germline CDR1 and CDR2 sequences are SEHNR and FQNEAQ (reference sequence). The ends were cut back, 2 bases at V and 5 bases at J, with 12 bases in the middle. CDR3 DNA sequence: TGTGCCAGCAGCTTATATGGGGGGGAAACTGAAGCTTTCTTT. Its protein product is CASSLYGGETEAFF.

V usage is TRBV6-5 and J usage is TRBJ2-7; D possibly corresponds to TRBD2 (5 bases). This CDR3 is 15 amino acids long. V shed 2 bases and J shed 0 bases, with 11 bases lying between them. Germline assignment: CDR1 MNHEY and CDR2 SVGAGI. The CDR3, as DNA: TGTGCCAGCAGTTACAGAGAGCGGAGCTCCTACGAGCAGTACTTC. This sequence encodes CASSYRERSSYEQYF.

The gene calls are TRBV4-3 and TRBJ1-2; no clear D gene. This CDR3 has 13 residues. CDR1 LGHNA and CDR2 YSLEER come from the germline V gene. The germline V and J ends were trimmed by 0 bases and 2 bases, with 4 bases remaining between them. CDR3: CASSQDFNYGYTF. As DNA, the CDR3 is TGCGCCAGCAGCCAAGACTTCAACTATGGCTACACCTTC.

This chain links TRBV19 with TRBJ2-3; D gene unclear. The CDR3 extends over 14 amino acids. Germline assignment: CDR1 LNHDA and CDR2 SQIVND (reference sequence). Trimming pared 11 bases from V and 1 base from J, leaving 16 bases between. CDR3 sequence reads: CASSIGDGTDTQYF. The CDR3 nucleotides read TGTGCCTCAAGCATCGGCGACGGCACAGATACGCAGTATTTT.

V is TRBV6-1 and J is TRBJ1-6; the match to TRBD1 covers 10 bases. From germline, CDR1 is MNHNS and CDR2 SASEGT. J was trimmed by 10 bases and V by 6 bases; bases with no gene match: 0. This CDR3 region has 12 residues. CDR3 DNA sequence: TGTGCCAGCAGGACAGGGGGCTCACCCCTCCACTTT. This codes for CASRTGGSPLHF.

This chain joins TRBV5-6 and TRBJ1-5, with TRBD1 matching 7 bases. Germline V gene lookup returns CDR1 SGHDT and CDR2 YYEEEE. After removal of 4 bases from V and 5 bases from J, the junction contained 9 bases not matched to a gene. CDR3 length: 15 residues. CDR3 sequence: CASSTSPQGDQPQHF. As DNA, the CDR3 is TGTGCCAGCAGCACGTCCCCTCAGGGGGATCAGCCCCAGCATTTT.